This entry lists 12 T cell receptor beta chains sequenced from one sample in a study of neurological immune-mediated disorders. MiXCR was run by TCRdb on the 5' RACE reads, yielding one entry per CDR3 protein. The repertoire holds about 51,000 distinct CDR3 sequences, with 16% as singletons. The sample taken for sequencing was PBMCs. These TCRs come from a man in his sixties in good health.

At least ten counts were recorded for this clonotype. The chain uses TRBV29-1 and TRBJ2-7, with 9 bases matching TRBD1. In germline, CDR1 is SQVTM, CDR2 ANQGSEA. This CDR3 contains 19 residues. Trimming took 4 bases from V and 1 from J; bases not matched to a gene: 20. CDR3 sequence reads: CSVVVDRGHFVGNSYEQYF. The CDR3 nucleotides read TGCAGCGTTGTCGTGGACAGGGGCCATTTTGTGGGGAATTCCTACGAGCAGTACTTC.

This clonotype was seen repeatedly, ten times or more. V is TRBV20-1 and J is TRBJ2-1; D gene unclear. The CDR3 consists of 14 residues. The germline V and J ends were trimmed by 5 bases and 2 bases, with 13 bases remaining between them. Per germline, CDR1 DFQATT and CDR2 SNEGSKA (reference sequence). CDR3 in DNA: TGCAGTGCTTCAACTATGACTCCCTACAATGAGCAGTTCTTC. This translates into CSASTMTPYNEQFF.

This clonotype was seen repeatedly, ten times or more. This chain uses TRBV28 with TRBJ2-1, with D hard to call. The V end lost 8 bases, the J end lost 6 bases, and 17 bases lay between the germline ends. CDR3 length: 14 residues. The germline V gene has CDR1 MDHEN and CDR2 SYDVKM. The CDR3 reads CASFDPPMANEQFF. The CDR3 bases are TGTGCCAGCTTCGACCCCCCCATGGCCAATGAGCAGTTCTTC. Variable domain in full (rest from reference TRBV28 and TRBJ2-1): DVKVTQSSRYLVKRTGEKVFLECVQDMDHENMFWYRQDPGLGLRLIYFSYDVKMKEKGDIPEGYSVSREKKERFSLILESASTNQTSMYLCASFDPPMANEQFFGPGTRLTVL.

In this sample, this clonotype turned up many times. This chain uses TRBV10-3 with TRBJ1-6; possible D gene TRBD1, 5 bases. The CDR3 loop spans 14 amino acids. The V gene's germline CDR1 is ENHRY and CDR2 SYGVKD. V was trimmed by 6 bases and J by 7 bases, leaving 13 bases between them. The CDR3 DNA reads as TGTGCCATCAGCGAGCAGGGCGGGAATTCACCCCTCCACTTT. Translated, it gives CAISEQGGNSPLHF.

The rearrangement links TRBV6-6 to TRBJ2-1; D is perhaps TRBD2 (5 bases). Germline CDR1 and CDR2: MNHNY and SVGAGI (reference sequence). V was clipped by 8 bases and J by 6 bases, with 14 bases between them. The CDR3 has 13 residues. Written as DNA, the CDR3 is TGTGCCAGCGCCCCCTGGGCGGGCAATGAGCAGTTCTTC. Translating it yields CASAPWAGNEQFF.

This clonotype has just one count. The chain couples TRBV5-5 to TRBJ2-2, with D unclear. V lost 3 bases, J lost 7 bases, and 7 bases lay in between. This CDR3 region has 12 residues. Germline V gene data show CDR1 as SGHKS and CDR2 as YYEKEE (reference sequence). The CDR3 reads CASSWDIGELFF. The CDR3 DNA reads TGTGCCAGCAGCTGGGATATCGGGGAGCTGTTTTTT.

This clonotype was detected many times. CDR3 sequence reads: CSVAPTNTGELFF. CDR3 DNA: TGCAGCGTTGCCCCTACGAACACCGGGGAGCTGTTTTTT. This sequence joins TRBV29-1 and TRBJ2-2; D remains ambiguous. Germline V gene sequence: CDR1 SQVTM, CDR2 ANQGSEA. The CDR3 length is 13 residues. The germline V and J ends were trimmed by 4 bases and 0 bases, with 6 bases remaining between them.

This clonotype was recorded many times. The chain uses TRBV6-5 and TRBJ2-7; 10 bases align to TRBD1. The germline V gene has CDR1 MNHEY and CDR2 SVGAGI. This CDR3 contains 14 residues. Trimming removed 6 bases from V and 5 bases from J; junction bases left unmatched: 7. The CDR3 reads CASRPRDRGHEQYF. CDR3 sequence (DNA): TGTGCCAGCAGACCTAGGGACAGGGGTCACGAGCAGTACTTC.

This clonotype qualifies as medium-sized. The chain couples TRBV5-1 to TRBJ2-7; a possible D gene is TRBD2 (5 bases). Per the germline V gene, CDR1 is SGHRS and CDR2 is YFSETQ. The V gene lost 3 bases and the J gene lost 0 bases, with 7 bases spanning the gap. The CDR3 totals 13 residues. The chain's CDR3 is CASSWTSSYEQYF. CDR3 nucleotides: TGCGCCAGCAGCTGGACTTCCTCCTACGAGCAGTACTTC.

The sample holds many counts of this clonotype. V usage is TRBV6-1 and J usage is TRBJ2-3; 9 nucleotides match TRBD2. With V trimmed by 2 bases and J by 8 bases, 8 bases remained unmatched. The CDR3 is made up of 15 amino acids. Per the germline V gene, CDR1 is MNHNS and CDR2 is SASEGT. Written as DNA, the CDR3 is TGTGCCAGCAGTGAAATGGAAGCGGGAGGAGGTACGCAGTATTTT. Translation: CASSEMEAGGGTQYF.

This chain uses TRBV7-2 with TRBJ2-5, with D tentatively TRBD1 or TRBD2 (5 bases each). This CDR3 contains 14 residues. Germline CDR1 and CDR2: SGHTA and FQGNSA. The V and J ends lost 8 bases and 5 bases respectively, with 18 bases between them. CDR3 sequence reads: CASLVGSEGETQYF. For the CDR3, the DNA is TGTGCCAGCTTAGTAGGGTCAGAGGGGGAGACCCAGTACTTC. The complete variable domain, with remaining parts taken from reference TRBV7-2 and TRBJ2-5, reads GAGVSQSPSNKVTEKGKDVELRCDPISGHTALYWYRQSLGQGLEFLIYFQGNSAPDKSGLPSDRFSAERTGGSVSTLTIQRTQQEDSAVYLCASLVGSEGETQYFGPGTRLLVL.

This clonotype showed up many times. The CDR3 DNA reads as TGTGCCAGCAGTGAATATCGGGGGGAGTTGTCCGGGGAGCTGTTTTTT. The encoded protein is CASSEYRGELSGELFF. The chain uses TRBV25-1 and TRBJ2-2; 7 nucleotides match TRBD2. This CDR3 is 16 amino acids long. V lost 0 bases, J lost 6 bases, and 7 bases stayed unmatched. Germline CDR1 MGHDK, CDR2 SYGVNS.